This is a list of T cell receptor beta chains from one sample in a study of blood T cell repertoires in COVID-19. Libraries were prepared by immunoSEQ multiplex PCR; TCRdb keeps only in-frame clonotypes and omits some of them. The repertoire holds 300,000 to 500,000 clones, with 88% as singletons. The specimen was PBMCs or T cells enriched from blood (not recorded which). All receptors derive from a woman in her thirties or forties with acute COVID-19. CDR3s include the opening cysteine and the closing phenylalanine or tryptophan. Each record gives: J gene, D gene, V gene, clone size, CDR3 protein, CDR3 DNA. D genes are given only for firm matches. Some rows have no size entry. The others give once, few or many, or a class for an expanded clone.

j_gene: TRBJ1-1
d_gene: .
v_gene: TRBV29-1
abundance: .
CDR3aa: CSLQGQESTEAFF
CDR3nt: TGCAGCCTTCAGGGACAAGAGTCCACTGAAGCTTTCTTT

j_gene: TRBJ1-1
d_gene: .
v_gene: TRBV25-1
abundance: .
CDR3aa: CASSESRGGADSEAFF
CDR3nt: TGTGCCAGCAGTGAATCCCGGGGGGGGGCTGACAGTGAAGCTTTCTTT

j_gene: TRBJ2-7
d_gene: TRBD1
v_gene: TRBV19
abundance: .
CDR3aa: CASSTGHRDRTYEQYF
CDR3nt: TGTGCCAGTAGTACCGGTCACCGGGACAGGACCTACGAGCAGTACTTC

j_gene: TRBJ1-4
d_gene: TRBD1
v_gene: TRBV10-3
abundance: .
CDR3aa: CAISPGQGVSDEKLFF
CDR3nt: TGTGCCATCAGTCCGGGACAGGGGGTCTCCGATGAAAAACTGTTTTTT

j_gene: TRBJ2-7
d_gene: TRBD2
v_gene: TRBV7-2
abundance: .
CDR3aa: CASSLERGGLEQYF
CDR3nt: TGTGCCAGCAGCTTAGAGCGGGGGGGCCTCGAGCAGTACTTC

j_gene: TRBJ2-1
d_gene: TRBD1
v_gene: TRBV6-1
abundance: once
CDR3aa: CASSERQGNNNEQFF
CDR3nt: TGTGCCAGCAGTGAAAGACAGGGTAATAACAATGAGCAGTTCTTC

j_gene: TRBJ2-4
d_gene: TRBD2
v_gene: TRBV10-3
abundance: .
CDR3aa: CAVGGENKNIQYF
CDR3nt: TGTGCCGTGGGGGGGGAGAACAAAAACATTCAGTACTTC

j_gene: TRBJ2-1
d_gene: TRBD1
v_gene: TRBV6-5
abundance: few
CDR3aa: CASSTDRDRGEQFF
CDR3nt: TGTGCCAGCAGCACAGACAGAGACAGGGGCGAGCAGTTCTTC

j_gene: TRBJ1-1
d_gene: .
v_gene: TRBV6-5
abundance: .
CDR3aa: CASSLQDRREAFF
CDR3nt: TGTGCCAGCAGTTTACAGGACAGAAGGGAAGCTTTCTTT

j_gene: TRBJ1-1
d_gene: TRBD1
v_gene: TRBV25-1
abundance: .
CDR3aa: CASSERTGEDTEAFF
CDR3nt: TGTGCCAGCAGTGAAAGGACAGGGGAGGATACTGAAGCTTTCTTT

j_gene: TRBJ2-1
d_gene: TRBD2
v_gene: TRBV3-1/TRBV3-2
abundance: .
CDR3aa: CASSPSAGVSYNEQFF
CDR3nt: TGTGCCAGCAGCCCCTCGGCGGGGGTGTCCTACAATGAGCAGTTCTTC

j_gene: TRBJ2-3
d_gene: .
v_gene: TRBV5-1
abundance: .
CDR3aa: CASSPDLDTQYF
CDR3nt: TGCGCCAGCAGCCCGGACTTGGATACGCAGTATTTT

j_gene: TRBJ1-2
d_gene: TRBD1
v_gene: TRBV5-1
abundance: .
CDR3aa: CASSLAAGGVYGYTF
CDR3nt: TGCGCCAGCAGCTTGGCGGCAGGGGGAGTCTATGGCTACACCTTC

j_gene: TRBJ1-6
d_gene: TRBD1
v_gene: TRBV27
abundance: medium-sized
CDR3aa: CASSTPKGQGYNSPLHF
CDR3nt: TGTGCCAGCAGTACGCCCAAAGGACAGGGCTATAATTCACCCCTCCACTTT

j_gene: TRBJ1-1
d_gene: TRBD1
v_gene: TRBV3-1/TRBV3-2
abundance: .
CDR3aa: CASSRTGGYTEAFF
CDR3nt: TGTGCCAGCAGTCGAACAGGGGGCTACACTGAAGCTTTCTTT

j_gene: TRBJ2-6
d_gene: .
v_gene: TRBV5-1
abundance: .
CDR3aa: CASSLEVGGFSGANVLTF
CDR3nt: TGCGCCAGCAGCTTGGAGGTGGGGGGATTCTCTGGGGCCAACGTCCTGACTTTC

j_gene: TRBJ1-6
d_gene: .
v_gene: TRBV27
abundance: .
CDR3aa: CASSQAGYSYNSPLHF
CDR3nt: TGTGCCAGCAGTCAAGCAGGTTACTCCTATAATTCACCCCTCCACTTT

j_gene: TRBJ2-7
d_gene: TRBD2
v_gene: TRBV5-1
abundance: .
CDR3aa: CASSLGLAGIPTEQYF
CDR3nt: TGCGCCAGCAGCTTAGGACTAGCGGGGATTCCTACGGAGCAGTACTTC

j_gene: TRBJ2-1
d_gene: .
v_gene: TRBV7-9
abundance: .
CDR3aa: CASSLGQGIGNEQFF
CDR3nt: TGTGCCAGCAGCTTAGGGCAGGGTATCGGCAATGAGCAGTTCTTC

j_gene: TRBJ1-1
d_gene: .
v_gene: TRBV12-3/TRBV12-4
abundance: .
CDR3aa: CASRTVDTEAFF
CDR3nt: TGTGCCAGCAGGACAGTTGACACTGAAGCTTTCTTT

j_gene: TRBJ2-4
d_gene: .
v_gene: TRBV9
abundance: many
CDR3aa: CASSPPGGKNIQYF
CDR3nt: TGTGCCAGCAGCCCTCCCGGGGGCAAAAACATTCAGTACTTC

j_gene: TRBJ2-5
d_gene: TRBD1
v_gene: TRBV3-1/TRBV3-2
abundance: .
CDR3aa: CASSQGRTGGETQYF
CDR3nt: TGTGCCAGCAGCCAAGGGAGGACAGGGGGAGAGACCCAGTACTTC

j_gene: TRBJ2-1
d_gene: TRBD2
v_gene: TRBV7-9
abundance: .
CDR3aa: CASSSSGGALEQFF
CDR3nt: TGTGCCAGCAGCTCTAGCGGGGGGGCCCTTGAGCAGTTCTTC

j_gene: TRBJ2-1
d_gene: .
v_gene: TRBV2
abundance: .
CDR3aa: CASSEFRESEQFF
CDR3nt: TGTGCCAGCAGTGAGTTCAGGGAAAGTGAGCAGTTCTTC

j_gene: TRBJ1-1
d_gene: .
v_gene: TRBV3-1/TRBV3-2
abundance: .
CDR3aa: CASSQVGGAEAFF
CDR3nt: TGTGCCAGCAGCCAAGTCGGCGGCGCAGAAGCTTTCTTT

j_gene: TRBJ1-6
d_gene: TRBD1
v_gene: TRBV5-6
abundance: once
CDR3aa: CASSLDRGPGYSPLHF
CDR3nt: TGTGCCAGCAGCTTGGACAGGGGGCCCGGCTATTCACCCCTCCACTTT

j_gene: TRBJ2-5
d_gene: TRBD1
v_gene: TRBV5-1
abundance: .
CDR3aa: CASSRRDRGDETQYF
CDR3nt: TGCGCCAGCAGCCGGCGGGACAGGGGGGACGAGACCCAGTACTTC

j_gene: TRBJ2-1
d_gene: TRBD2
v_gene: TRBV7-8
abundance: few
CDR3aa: CASSSASGGANEQFF
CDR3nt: TGTGCCAGCAGCTCCGCGAGCGGGGGGGCCAATGAGCAGTTCTTC

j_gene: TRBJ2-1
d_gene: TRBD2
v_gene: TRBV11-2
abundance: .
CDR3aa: CASSLSSGGDYEQFF
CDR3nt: TGTGCCAGCAGCTTAAGTAGCGGGGGGGACTATGAGCAGTTCTTC

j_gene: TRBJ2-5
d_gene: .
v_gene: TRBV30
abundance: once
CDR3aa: CAWSPQVQETQYF
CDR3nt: TGTGCCTGGAGCCCACAGGTGCAGGAGACCCAGTACTTC

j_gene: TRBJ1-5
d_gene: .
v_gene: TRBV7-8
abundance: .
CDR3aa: CASSLAGGPYSNQPQHF
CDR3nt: TGTGCCAGCAGCTTAGCTGGGGGCCCCTATAGCAATCAGCCCCAGCATTTT

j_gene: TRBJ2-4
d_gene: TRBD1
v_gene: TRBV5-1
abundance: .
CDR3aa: CASSAGTGFAKNIQYF
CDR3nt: TGCGCCAGCAGCGCCGGGACAGGGTTCGCCAAAAACATTCAGTACTTC

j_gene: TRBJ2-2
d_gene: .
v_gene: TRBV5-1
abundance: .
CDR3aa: CASSSMSGGNGELFF
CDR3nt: TGCGCCAGCAGCTCCATGTCAGGGGGGAACGGGGAGCTGTTTTTT

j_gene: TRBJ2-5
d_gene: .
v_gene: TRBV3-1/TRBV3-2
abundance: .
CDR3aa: CASSQDHGHIQETQYF
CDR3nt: TGTGCCAGCAGCCAAGATCATGGGCACATCCAAGAGACCCAGTACTTC

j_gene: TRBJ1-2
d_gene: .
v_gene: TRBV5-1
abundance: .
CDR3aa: CASSPGGANYGYTF
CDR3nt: TGCGCCAGCAGCCCCGGCGGGGCTAACTATGGCTACACCTTC

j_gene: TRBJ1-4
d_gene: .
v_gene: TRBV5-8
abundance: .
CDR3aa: CASSLDRAKLFF
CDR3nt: TGTGCCAGCAGCTTGGACAGGGCGAAACTGTTTTTT

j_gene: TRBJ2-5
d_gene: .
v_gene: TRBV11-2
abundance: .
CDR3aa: CASSLEGLETQYF
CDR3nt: TGTGCCAGCAGCTTAGAGGGGCTGGAGACCCAGTACTTC

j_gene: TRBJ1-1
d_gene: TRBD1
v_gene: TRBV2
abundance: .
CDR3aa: CARLDRGGEAFF
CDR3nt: TGTGCCAGACTCGACAGGGGAGGAGAAGCTTTCTTT

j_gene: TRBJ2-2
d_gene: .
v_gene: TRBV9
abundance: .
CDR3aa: CASSVVEQGNTGELFF
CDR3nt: TGTGCCAGCAGCGTAGTCGAACAGGGGAACACCGGGGAGCTGTTTTTT

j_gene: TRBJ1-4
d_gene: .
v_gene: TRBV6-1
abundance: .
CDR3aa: CASSRPEGVVEKLFF
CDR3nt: TGTGCCAGCAGCCGCCCCGAGGGTGTAGTTGAAAAACTGTTTTTT

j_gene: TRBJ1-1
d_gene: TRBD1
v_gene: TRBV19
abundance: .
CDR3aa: CASSLDRTSAEAFF
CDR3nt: TGTGCCAGTAGTTTGGACAGGACCTCCGCTGAAGCTTTCTTT

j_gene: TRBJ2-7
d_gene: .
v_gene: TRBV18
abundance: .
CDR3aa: CASSPGGNYEQYF
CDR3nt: TGTGCCAGCTCACCGGGGGGAAACTACGAGCAGTACTTC

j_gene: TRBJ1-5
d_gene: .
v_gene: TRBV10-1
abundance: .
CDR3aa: CASSVPREGNQPQHF
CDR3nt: TGCGCCAGCAGTGTTCCCAGGGAGGGCAATCAGCCCCAGCATTTT

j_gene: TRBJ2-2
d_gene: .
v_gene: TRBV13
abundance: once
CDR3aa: CASSLGDVVSRELFF
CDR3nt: TGTGCCAGCAGCCTCGGAGACGTAGTAAGCCGGGAGCTGTTTTTT

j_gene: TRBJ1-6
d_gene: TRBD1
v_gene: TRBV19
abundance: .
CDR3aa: CASSIDAGGDSPLHF
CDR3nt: TGTGCCAGTAGTATAGATGCAGGGGGTGATTCACCCCTCCACTTT

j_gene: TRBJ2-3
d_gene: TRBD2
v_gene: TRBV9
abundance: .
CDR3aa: CASSVDPSGGTQYF
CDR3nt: TGTGCCAGCAGCGTAGATCCTAGCGGGGGTACGCAGTATTTT

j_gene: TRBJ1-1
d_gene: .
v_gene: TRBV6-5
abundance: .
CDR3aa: CASSYRRGGEAFF
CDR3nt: TGTGCCAGCAGTTACCGCAGGGGCGGTGAAGCTTTCTTT

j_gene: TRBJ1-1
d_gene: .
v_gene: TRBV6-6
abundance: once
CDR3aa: CASLSEGSAFF
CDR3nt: TGTGCCAGTCTCTCAGAGGGTAGCGCTTTCTTT

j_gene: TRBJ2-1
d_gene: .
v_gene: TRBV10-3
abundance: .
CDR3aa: CAISESVSVTNEQFF
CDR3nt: TGTGCCATCAGTGAGTCAGTTAGCGTAACGAATGAGCAGTTCTTC

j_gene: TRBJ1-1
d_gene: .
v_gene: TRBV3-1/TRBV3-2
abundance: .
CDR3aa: CASSQDWQGRAFF
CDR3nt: TGTGCCAGCAGCCAAGATTGGCAGGGGAGAGCTTTCTTT

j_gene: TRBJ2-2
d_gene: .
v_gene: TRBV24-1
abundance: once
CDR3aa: CATSDQKSPGELFF
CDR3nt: TGTGCCACCAGTGATCAAAAGAGTCCCGGGGAGCTGTTTTTT

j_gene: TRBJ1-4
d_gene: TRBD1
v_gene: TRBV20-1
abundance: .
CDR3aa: CSASYGTGDEKLFF
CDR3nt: TGCAGTGCTAGTTATGGGACAGGGGATGAAAAACTGTTTTTT

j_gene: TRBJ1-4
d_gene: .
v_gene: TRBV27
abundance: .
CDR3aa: CASSPFERANEKLFF
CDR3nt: TGTGCCAGCAGTCCCTTTGAGAGGGCTAATGAAAAACTGTTTTTT

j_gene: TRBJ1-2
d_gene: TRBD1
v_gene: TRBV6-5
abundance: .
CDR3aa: CASSQIRGSGYTF
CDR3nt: TGTGCCAGCAGTCAAATCAGGGGGAGCGGCTACACCTTC

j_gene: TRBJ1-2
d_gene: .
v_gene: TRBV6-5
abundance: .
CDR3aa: CASSRGGDGYTF
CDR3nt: TGTGCCAGCAGTCGGGGCGGGGATGGCTACACCTTC

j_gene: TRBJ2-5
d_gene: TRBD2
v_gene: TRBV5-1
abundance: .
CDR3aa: CASSLERAGGQETQYF
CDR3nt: TGCGCCAGCAGCTTGGAGCGAGCGGGGGGACAAGAGACCCAGTACTTC

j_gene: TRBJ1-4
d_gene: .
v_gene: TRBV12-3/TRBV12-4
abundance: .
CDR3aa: CASRQGPNEKLFF
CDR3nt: TGTGCCAGCAGACAGGGTCCTAATGAAAAACTGTTTTTT

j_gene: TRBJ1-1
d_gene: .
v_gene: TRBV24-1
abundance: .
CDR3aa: CATSDADSEAFF
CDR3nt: TGTGCCACCAGTGATGCCGACAGTGAAGCTTTCTTT

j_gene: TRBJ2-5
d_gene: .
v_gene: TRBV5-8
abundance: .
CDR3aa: CASRRGGATETQYF
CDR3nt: TGTGCCAGCAGAAGGGGGGGGGCCACGGAGACCCAGTACTTC

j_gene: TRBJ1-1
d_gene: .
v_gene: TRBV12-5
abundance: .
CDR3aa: CASGFTTGGVGIVEAFF
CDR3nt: TGTGCTAGTGGTTTTACCACCGGAGGGGTCGGTATCGTTGAAGCTTTCTTT